This entry lists 14 T cell receptor beta chains sequenced from one sample in a study of T cells after posttransplantation cyclophosphamide. Using immunoSEQ multiplex PCR, the repertoire was profiled, and TCRdb retains in-frame clones only, with some absent. The sample consists of approximately 45,000 clones, approximately 90% of them appearing once. Sequencing was performed on PBMCs. The receptors stem from a woman aged 50 to 65 in good health and a related stem cell transplant donor.

The rearrangement uses TRBV7-9 and TRBJ2-1; TRBD1 is a possible D gene (5 bases). In germline, CDR1 is SEHNR, CDR2 FQNEAQ (reference sequence). This CDR3 is built from 15 residues. V lost 2 bases and J 1 base, leaving 9 bases between the germline ends. This CDR3 reads CASSLQQGSYNEQFF. As DNA, the CDR3 is TGTGCCAGCAGCTTACAGCAGGGTTCCTACAATGAGCAGTTCTTC. Drawing the rest from reference TRBV7-9 and TRBJ2-1, the complete variable domain is DTGVSQNPRHKITKRGQNVTFRCDPISEHNRLYWYRQTLGQGPEFLTYFQNEAQLEKSRLLSDRFSAERPKGSFSTLEIQRTEQGDSAMYLCASSLQQGSYNEQFFGPGTRLTVL.

In this sample, this clone turned up a few times. The chain employs TRBV7-8 and TRBJ2-5, with D maybe TRBD2 (6 bases). Trimming removed 6 bases from V and 2 bases from J, with 13 bases in between. CDR1 and CDR2 from the germline V gene are SGHVS and FQNEAQ. The CDR3 is 14 amino acids. CDR3 nucleotides: TGTGCCAGCAGTACGGGGCGGGGTCAAGAGACCCAGTACTTC. Its protein is CASSTGRGQETQYF.

V is TRBV10-1 and J is TRBJ2-7; D uncertain. CDR3 size: 13 residues. Per the germline V gene, CDR1 is WNHNN and CDR2 is SYGVQD (reference sequence). Between the trimmed V and J ends, which lost 2 bases and 0 bases, there was a span of 5 bases. The CDR3 reads CASSEPSSYEQYF. CDR3 coding DNA: TGCGCCAGCAGTGAGCCGAGCTCCTACGAGCAGTACTTC.

V usage is TRBV5-5 and J usage is TRBJ2-7, with 13 bases aligning to TRBD2. CDR1 and CDR2 from the germline V gene are SGHKS and YYEKEE (reference sequence). J gave up 5 bases and V 5 bases, and 7 bases lay outside the gene matches. CDR3 length: 15 residues. In DNA, the CDR3 is TGTGCCAGCAGTCCATCCGGGACTAGCGGGAACGAGCAGTACTTC. It codes for CASSPSGTSGNEQYF.

The chain is built from TRBV19 and TRBJ2-7; the match to TRBD2 covers 9 bases. CDR3 size: 14 residues. Germline lookup yields CDR1 LNHDA and CDR2 SQIVND (reference sequence). V was clipped by 7 bases and J by 6 bases; unmatched bases: 10. CDR3 sequence: CASKREREVGEQYF. CDR3 coding DNA: TGTGCCAGTAAGCGGGAGCGGGAGGTCGGCGAGCAGTACTTC.

V gene TRBV2 combines with J gene TRBJ2-5, with D perhaps matching TRBD2 (6 bases). Germline values: CDR1 SNHLY, CDR2 FYNNEI. Trimming took 3 bases from V and 5 from J, leaving 13 bases between them. This CDR3 is 14 amino acids long. The CDR3 DNA follows: TGTGCCAGCAGTGAGGGGGGAGCTCAGGAGACCCAGTACTTC. Translating gives CASSEGGAQETQYF.

The chain employs TRBV7-9 and TRBJ2-3, with TRBD2 identical over 15 bases. V lost 6 bases and J lost 6; bases outside the gene matches: 7. Germline V gene data show CDR1 as SEHNR and CDR2 as FQNEAQ (reference sequence). The CDR3 length is 16 residues. CDR3 region: CASRAGLAGGRDTQYF. The CDR3 DNA follows: TGTGCCAGCAGGGCAGGACTAGCGGGAGGGCGGGATACGCAGTATTTT.

This clone was detected a few times. The chain links TRBV18 to TRBJ2-7; TRBD1 is a possible D gene (6 bases). The CDR3 sequence is 13 residues long. V was cut by 1 base and J by 5 bases, with 9 bases left in between. CDR1 KGHSH and CDR2 LQKENI come from the germline V gene. CDR3 protein: CASSPQSGDEQYF. CDR3 nucleotides: TGTGCCAGCTCACCACAGTCAGGGGACGAGCAGTACTTC. The whole variable domain, remainder taken from reference TRBV18 and TRBJ2-7, is NAGVMQNPRHLVRRRGQEARLRCSPMKGHSHVYWYRQLPEEGLKFMVYLQKENIIDESGMPKERFSAEFPKEGPSILRIQQVVRGDSAAYFCASSPQSGDEQYFGPGTRLTVT.

The genes are TRBV6-1 and TRBJ2-3; D uncertain. CDR3 length: 17 amino acids. Trimming pared 0 bases from V and 5 bases from J, leaving 18 bases between. Germline-derived CDR1 and CDR2 are MNHNS and SASEGT. The CDR3 DNA reads TGTGCCAGCAGTGAAGCGTCCCCTACGACTCCCGTAGATACGCAGTATTTT. Translating it yields CASSEASPTTPVDTQYF.

In DNA, the CDR3 is TGTGCCAGCAGCTTAAGGGCTGCGGAGGGGGCGAACACCGGGGAGCTGTTTTTT. Encoded protein: CASSLRAAEGANTGELFF. The rearrangement joins TRBV11-2 to TRBJ1-3, with D perhaps given as TRBD1 or TRBD2 (6 bases each). The DNA matches TRBJ2-2 better at its end, which makes the J call doubtful. CDR3 size: 18 residues. Germline V gives CDR1 SGHAT, CDR2 FQNNGV.

The chain is built from TRBV7-2 and TRBJ2-7; 11 bases line up with TRBD2. This CDR3 has 15 residues. Germline assignment: CDR1 SGHTA and CDR2 FQGNSA. J gave up 5 bases and V 5 bases, and 8 bases lay outside the gene matches. For the CDR3, the DNA is TGTGCCAGCAGCAATCTAGCGGGGGGCGGCGACGAGCAGTACTTC. Amino acids: CASSNLAGGGDEQYF.

J is TRBJ1-2 and V is TRBV7-9, with TRBD1 matching 9 bases. The V segment lost 5 bases and the J segment 4 bases; nucleotides outside the gene matches: 8. This CDR3 has 15 residues. Germline CDR1 is SEHNR and CDR2 is FQNEAQ (reference sequence). The CDR3 sequence is CASSANPTGGYGYTF. CDR3 bases: TGTGCCAGCAGCGCTAATCCGACAGGGGGCTATGGCTACACCTTC.

J is TRBJ1-6 and V is TRBV5-4, with D possibly TRBD1 on 6 matching bases. Germline-derived CDR1 and CDR2 are SGHNT and YYREEE (reference sequence). This CDR3 comprises 15 residues. V lost 3 bases and J lost 5, with 12 bases in between. In nucleotides, the CDR3 is TGTGCCAGCAGCTATTCTACAGGGAATAATTCACCCCTCCACTTT. It codes for CASSYSTGNNSPLHF.

This clone is a singleton in its sample. The chain links TRBV9 to TRBJ1-2, with 8 positions matching TRBD1. With 0 bases clipped from V and 2 bases from J, the junction kept 3 bases outside the gene matches. This CDR3 region has 15 residues. Germline V gene sequence: CDR1 SGDLS, CDR2 YYNGEE. In DNA, the CDR3 is TGTGCCAGCAGCGTAGACGGGACAGGAAACTATGGCTACACCTTC. It is translated as CASSVDGTGNYGYTF.